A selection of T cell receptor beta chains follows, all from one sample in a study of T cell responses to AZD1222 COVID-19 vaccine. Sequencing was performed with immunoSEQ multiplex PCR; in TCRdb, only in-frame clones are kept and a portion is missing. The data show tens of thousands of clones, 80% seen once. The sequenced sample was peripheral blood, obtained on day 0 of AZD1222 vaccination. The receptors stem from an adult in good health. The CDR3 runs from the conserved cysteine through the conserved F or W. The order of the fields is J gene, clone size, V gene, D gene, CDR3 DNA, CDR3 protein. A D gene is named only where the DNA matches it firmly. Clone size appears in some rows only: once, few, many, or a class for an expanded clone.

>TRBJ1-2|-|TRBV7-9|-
TGTGCCAGCGGACGTTGGGGGGAAGGTGACTATGGCTACACCTTC
CASGRWGEGDYGYTF
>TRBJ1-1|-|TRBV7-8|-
TGTGCCAGCAGCCCGATGACAGGCCCCTTGAACACTGAAGCTTTCTTT
CASSPMTGPLNTEAFF
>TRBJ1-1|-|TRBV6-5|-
TGTGCCAGCAGGGAGAGTGGAGGGACTGAAGCTTTCTTT
CASRESGGTEAFF
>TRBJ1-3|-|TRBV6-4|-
TGTGCCAGCAGGGAGACACCCTTCTCTGGAAACACCATATATTTT
CASRETPFSGNTIYF
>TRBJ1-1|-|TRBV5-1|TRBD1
TGCGCCAGCAGCTTGGACGGGCCGGCCAGGGGGTCCACTGAAGCTTTCTTT
CASSLDGPARGSTEAFF
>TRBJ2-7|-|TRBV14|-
TGTGCCAGCAGCCAAGGGGAAGGGTACGAGCAGTACTTC
CASSQGEGYEQYF
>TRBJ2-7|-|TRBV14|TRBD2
TGTGCCAGCAGCCAAGATCTGGGACACCGAGCGGGAGGGCGGGTTTACGAGCAGTACTTC
CASSQDLGHRAGGRVYEQYF
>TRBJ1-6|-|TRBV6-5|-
TGTGCCAGCACCGGGTATAATTCACCCCTCCACTTT
CASTGYNSPLHF
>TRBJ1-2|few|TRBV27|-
TGTGCCAGCAGCCTTAGTCGGGGGCTGAACTATGGCTACACCTTC
CASSLSRGLNYGYTF
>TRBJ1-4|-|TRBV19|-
TGTGCCAGTAGTATCGGGCAGGCTAATGAAAAACTGTTTTTT
CASSIGQANEKLFF
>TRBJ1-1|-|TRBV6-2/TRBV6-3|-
TGTGCCAGCAGTAGCCTTGGGGGGAACACTGAAGCTTTCTTT
CASSSLGGNTEAFF
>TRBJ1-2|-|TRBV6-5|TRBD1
TGTGCCAGCAGGCGACAGGGTCATGGCTACACCTTC
CASRRQGHGYTF
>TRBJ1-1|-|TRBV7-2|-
TGTGCCAGCAGCTTAGGGCAGGGGATCGGAGCTTTCTTT
CASSLGQGIGAFF
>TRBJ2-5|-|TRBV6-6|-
TGTGCCAGCAGTTTAGAATGGAAGGAGACCCAGTACTTC
CASSLEWKETQYF
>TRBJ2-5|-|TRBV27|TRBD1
TGTGCCAGCAGAAACAGGGGAGAGACCCAGTACTTC
CASRNRGETQYF
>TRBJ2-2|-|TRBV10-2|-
TGCGCCAGCTCTACAGGGACCGGGGAGCTGTTTTTT
CASSTGTGELFF
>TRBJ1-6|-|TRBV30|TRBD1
TGTGCCTGGACACCCCCGGACAGGGAATATTCACCCCTCCACTTT
CAWTPPDREYSPLHF
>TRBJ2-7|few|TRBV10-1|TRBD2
TGCGCCAGCAGCCAACAGGCTAGCGGGGAGCAGTACTTC
CASSQQASGEQYF
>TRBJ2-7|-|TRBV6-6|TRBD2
TGTGCCAGCAAAACCCAGGGTAGCGGGAATCAAGAGCAGTACTTC
CASKTQGSGNQEQYF
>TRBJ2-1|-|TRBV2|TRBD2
TGTGCCAGCAGTGAGGAGGTGGCGGGGGGGGCGAACAATGAGCAGTTCTTC
CASSEEVAGGANNEQFF
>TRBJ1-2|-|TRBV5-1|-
TGCGCCAGCAGCCTGGATCCTAACTATGGCTACACCTTC
CASSLDPNYGYTF
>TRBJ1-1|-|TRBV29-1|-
TGCAGCGTTGCAGATCTAACACGTCCGAACACTGAAGCTTTCTTT
CSVADLTRPNTEAFF
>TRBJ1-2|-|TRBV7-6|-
TGTGCCAGCAGTTCTCAGCCTGAGTCTAACTATGGCTACACCTTC
CASSSQPESNYGYTF
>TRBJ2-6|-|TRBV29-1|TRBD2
TGCAGCGTTGTAGGTCACTCCGGGAGGGATGGGGCCAACGTCCTGACTTTC
CSVVGHSGRDGANVLTF
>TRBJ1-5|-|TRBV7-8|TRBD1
TGTGCCAGCAGCTCATGGGACAGGGGGCGAAGGATTGCCCAGCATTTT
CASSSWDRGRRIAQHF
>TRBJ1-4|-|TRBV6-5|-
TGTGCCAGCAGGTCCACCCAAGAAAAACTGTTTTTT
CASRSTQEKLFF
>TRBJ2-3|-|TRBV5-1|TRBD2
TGCGCCAGCAGCTTCGCTAGCGGGGGCACAGATACGCAGTATTTT
CASSFASGGTDTQYF
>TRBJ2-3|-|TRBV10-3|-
TGTGCCATCAGTGAATCCCCGTTAATGACAGATACGCAGTATTTT
CAISESPLMTDTQYF
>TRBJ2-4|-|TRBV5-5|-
TGTGCCAGCAGCTTGGGCAGCCTAGCCAAAAACATTCAGTACTTC
CASSLGSLAKNIQYF
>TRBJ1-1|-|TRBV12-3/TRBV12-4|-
TGTGCCAGCAGTGCCGACACTGAAGCTTTCTTT
CASSADTEAFF
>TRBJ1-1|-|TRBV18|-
TGTGCCAGCTCACCGGGAGATATACACACTGAAGCTTTCTTT
CASSPGDIHTEAFF
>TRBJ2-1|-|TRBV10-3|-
TGTGCCATCAGGGCTAGCTCCTACAATGAGCAGTTCTTC
CAIRASSYNEQFF
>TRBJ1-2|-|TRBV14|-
TGTGCCAGCAGCCAATCTGGGGGCAGGAGTTATGGCTACACCTTC
CASSQSGGRSYGYTF
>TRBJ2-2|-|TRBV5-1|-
TGCGCCAGCAGCGGGACAGCGGGATTGACCGGGGAGCTGTTTTTT
CASSGTAGLTGELFF
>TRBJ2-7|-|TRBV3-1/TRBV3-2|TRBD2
TGTGCCAGCAGCCAAGAGGGAGCTAGCGGGGTCAACGAGCAGTACTTC
CASSQEGASGVNEQYF
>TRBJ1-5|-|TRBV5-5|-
TGTGCCAGCAGCTTGCTAGGCGGCAATCAGCCCCAGCATTTT
CASSLLGGNQPQHF
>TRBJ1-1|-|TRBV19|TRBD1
TGTGCCAGTAGTATAGGGACAGGGGACTTGAACACTGAAGCTTTCTTT
CASSIGTGDLNTEAFF
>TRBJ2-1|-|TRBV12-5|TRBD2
TGTGCTAGTGGTTTGATGACTAGCGGGGGGGCCTACAATGAGCAGTTCTTC
CASGLMTSGGAYNEQFF
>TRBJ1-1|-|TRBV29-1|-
TGCAGCGTCCACAGGGCAGTCACTGAAGCTTTCTTT
CSVHRAVTEAFF
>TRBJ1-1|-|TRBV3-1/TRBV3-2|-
TGTGCCAGCAGCCTCTTCGGCCAGGGGATGAACACTGAAGCTTTCTTT
CASSLFGQGMNTEAFF